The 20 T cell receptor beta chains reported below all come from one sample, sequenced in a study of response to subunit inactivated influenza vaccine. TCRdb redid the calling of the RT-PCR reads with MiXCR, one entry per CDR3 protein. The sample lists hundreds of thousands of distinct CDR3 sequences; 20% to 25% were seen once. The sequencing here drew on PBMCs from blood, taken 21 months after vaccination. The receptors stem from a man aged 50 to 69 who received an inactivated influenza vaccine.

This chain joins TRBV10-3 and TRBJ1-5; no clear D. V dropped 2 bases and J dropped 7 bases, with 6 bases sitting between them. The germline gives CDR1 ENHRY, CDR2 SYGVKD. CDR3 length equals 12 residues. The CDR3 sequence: CAISEPQQPQHF. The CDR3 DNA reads TGTGCCATCAGTGAGCCCCAGCAGCCCCAGCATTTT.

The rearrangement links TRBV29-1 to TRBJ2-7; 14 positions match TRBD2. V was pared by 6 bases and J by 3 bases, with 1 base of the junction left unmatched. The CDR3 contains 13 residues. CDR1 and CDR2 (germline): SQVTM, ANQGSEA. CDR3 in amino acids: CSVGTSGGYEQYF. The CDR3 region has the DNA TGCAGCGTCGGGACTAGCGGGGGCTACGAGCAGTACTTC.

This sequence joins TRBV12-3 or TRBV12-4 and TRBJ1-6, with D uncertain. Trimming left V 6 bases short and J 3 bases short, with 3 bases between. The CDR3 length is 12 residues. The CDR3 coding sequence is TGTGCCAGCAGGGACTATAATTCACCCCTCCACTTT. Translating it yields CASRDYNSPLHF.

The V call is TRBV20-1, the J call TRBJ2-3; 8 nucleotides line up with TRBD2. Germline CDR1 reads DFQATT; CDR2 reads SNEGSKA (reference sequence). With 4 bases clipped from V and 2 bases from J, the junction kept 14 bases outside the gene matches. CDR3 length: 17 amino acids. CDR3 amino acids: CSATPPAGGRHTDTQYF. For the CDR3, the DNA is TGCAGTGCTACACCACCGGCGGGCGGGAGGCACACAGATACGCAGTATTTT.

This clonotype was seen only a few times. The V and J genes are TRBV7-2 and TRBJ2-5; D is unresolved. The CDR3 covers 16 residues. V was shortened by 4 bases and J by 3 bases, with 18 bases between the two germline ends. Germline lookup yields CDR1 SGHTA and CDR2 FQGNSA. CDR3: CASSSGVLASKETQYF. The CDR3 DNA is TGTGCCAGCAGCTCAGGCGTCTTAGCCTCGAAAGAGACCCAGTACTTC. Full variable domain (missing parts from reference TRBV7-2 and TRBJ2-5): GAGVSQSPSNKVTEKGKDVELRCDPISGHTALYWYRQSLGQGLEFLIYFQGNSAPDKSGLPSDRFSAERTGGSVSTLTIQRTQQEDSAVYLCASSSGVLASKETQYFGPGTRLLVL.

CDR3 nucleotide sequence: TGTGCCAGCAGTTACGTACAAACAGATACGCAGTATTTT. It is translated as CASSYVQTDTQYF. The chain employs TRBV6-5 and TRBJ2-3; no clear D gene. From germline, CDR1 is MNHEY and CDR2 SVGAGI. There are 13 residues in the CDR3. The V and J ends lost 2 bases and 3 bases respectively, with 6 bases between them.

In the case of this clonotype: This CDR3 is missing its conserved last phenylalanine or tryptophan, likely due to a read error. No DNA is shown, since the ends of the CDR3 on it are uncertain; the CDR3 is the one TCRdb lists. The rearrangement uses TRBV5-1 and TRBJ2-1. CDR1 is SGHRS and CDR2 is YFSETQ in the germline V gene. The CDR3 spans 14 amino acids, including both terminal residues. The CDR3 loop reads CASSPDTSYNEQLL.

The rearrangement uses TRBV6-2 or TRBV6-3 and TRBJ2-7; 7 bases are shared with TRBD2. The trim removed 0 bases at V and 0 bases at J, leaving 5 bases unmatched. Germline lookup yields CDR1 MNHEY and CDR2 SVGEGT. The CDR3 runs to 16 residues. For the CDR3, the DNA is TGTGCCAGCAGTTACTCCCGCGGCGGGAGCTCCTACGAGCAGTACTTC. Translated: CASSYSRGGSSYEQYF.

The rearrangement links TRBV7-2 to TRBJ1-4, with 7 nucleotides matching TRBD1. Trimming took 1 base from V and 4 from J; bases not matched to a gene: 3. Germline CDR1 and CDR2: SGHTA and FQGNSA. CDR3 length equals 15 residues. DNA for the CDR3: TGTGCCAGCAGCTTAGGGACAGGCTTTAATGAAAAACTGTTTTTT. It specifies CASSLGTGFNEKLFF.

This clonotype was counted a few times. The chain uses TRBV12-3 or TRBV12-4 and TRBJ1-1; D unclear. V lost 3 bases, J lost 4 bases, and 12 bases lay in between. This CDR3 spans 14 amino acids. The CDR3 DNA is TGTGCCAGCAGTTTGGTCAGCTGGGTCACTGAAGCTTTCTTT. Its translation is CASSLVSWVTEAFF.

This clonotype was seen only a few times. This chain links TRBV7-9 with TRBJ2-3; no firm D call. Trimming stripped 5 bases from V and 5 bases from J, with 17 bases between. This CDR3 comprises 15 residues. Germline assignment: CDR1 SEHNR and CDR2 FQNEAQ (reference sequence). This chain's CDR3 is CASSTSRSAIDTQYF. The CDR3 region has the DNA TGTGCCAGCAGCACGAGCCGTAGTGCTATAGATACGCAGTATTTT.

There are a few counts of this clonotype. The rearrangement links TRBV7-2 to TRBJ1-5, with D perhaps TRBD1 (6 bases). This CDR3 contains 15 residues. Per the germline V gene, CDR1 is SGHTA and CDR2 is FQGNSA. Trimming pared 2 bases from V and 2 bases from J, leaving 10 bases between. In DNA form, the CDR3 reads TGTGCCAGCAGCTTAAGCAGGGGTGGCAATCAGCCCCAGCATTTT. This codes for CASSLSRGGNQPQHF.

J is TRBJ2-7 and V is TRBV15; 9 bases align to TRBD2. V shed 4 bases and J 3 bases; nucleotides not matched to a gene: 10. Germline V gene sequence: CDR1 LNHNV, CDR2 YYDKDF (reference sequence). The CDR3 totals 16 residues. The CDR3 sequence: CATSTAGGPGDYEQYF. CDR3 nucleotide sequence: TGTGCCACCAGCACTGCGGGGGGGCCGGGTGACTACGAGCAGTACTTC.

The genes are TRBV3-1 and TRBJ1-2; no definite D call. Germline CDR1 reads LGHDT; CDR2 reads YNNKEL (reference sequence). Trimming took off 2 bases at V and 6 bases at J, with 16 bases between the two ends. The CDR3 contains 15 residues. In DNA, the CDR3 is TGTGCCAGCAGCCAATTCGCCCAGCCGAGGAATGGCTACACCTTC. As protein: CASSQFAQPRNGYTF.

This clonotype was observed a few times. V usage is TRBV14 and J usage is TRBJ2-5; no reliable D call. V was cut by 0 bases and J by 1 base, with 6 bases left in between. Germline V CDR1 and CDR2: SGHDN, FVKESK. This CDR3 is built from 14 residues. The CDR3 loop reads CASSQDTVQETQYF. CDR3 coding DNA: TGTGCCAGCAGCCAAGATACGGTCCAAGAGACCCAGTACTTC.

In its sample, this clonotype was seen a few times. CDR3 residues: CASSIGTGAQETQYF. CDR3 coding DNA: TGTGCCAGTAGTATCGGGACAGGGGCCCAAGAGACCCAGTACTTC. This chain links TRBV19 with TRBJ2-5, with 10 bases matching TRBD1. Losses at the gene ends were 3 bases for V and 1 base for J; bases not matched to a gene: 2. The CDR3 extends over 15 amino acids. CDR1 and CDR2 from the germline V gene are LNHDA and SQIVND (reference sequence).

The CDR3 loop is CSARDPGLAGANTGELFF. The CDR3, as DNA: TGCAGTGCTAGAGACCCGGGACTAGCGGGCGCGAACACCGGGGAGCTGTTTTTT. The chain combines TRBV20-1 with TRBJ2-2, with 12 bases identical to TRBD2. This CDR3 contains 18 residues. Germline V gene lookup returns CDR1 DFQATT and CDR2 SNEGSKA (reference sequence). Germline trimming cut 0 bases from V and 0 bases from J; bases unmatched to any gene: 5.

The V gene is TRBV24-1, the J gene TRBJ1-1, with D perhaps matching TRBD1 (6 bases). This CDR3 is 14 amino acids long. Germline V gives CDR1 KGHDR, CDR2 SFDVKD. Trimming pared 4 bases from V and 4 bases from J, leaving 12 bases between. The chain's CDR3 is CATSEGGRSTEAFF. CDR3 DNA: TGTGCCACCAGTGAGGGGGGCCGCAGCACTGAAGCTTTCTTT.

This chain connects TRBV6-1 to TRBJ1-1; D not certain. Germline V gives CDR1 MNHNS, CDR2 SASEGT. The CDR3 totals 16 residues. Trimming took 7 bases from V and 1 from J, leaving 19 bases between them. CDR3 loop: CASNEAPQIPNTEAFF. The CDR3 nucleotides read TGTGCCAGCAACGAGGCCCCACAGATCCCGAACACTGAAGCTTTCTTT.

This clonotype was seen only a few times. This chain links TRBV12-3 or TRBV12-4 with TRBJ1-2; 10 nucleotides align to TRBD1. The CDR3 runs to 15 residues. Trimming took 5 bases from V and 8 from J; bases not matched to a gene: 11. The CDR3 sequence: CASSLGPGQGTGYTF. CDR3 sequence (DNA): TGTGCCAGCAGTCTCGGCCCGGGACAGGGGACGGGCTACACCTTC.